This T cell receptor (beta chain) stems from a study of shared clonotypes between healthy human individuals. Study observations and caveats: Compared with clonotypes that all four donors shared, non-shared clonotypes had lower generation probabilities. Naive subsets typically showed greater estimated richness than memory subsets.

Splitting of each subset's genomic DNA was done evenly across several immunoSEQ plates. Libraries were prepared by immunoSEQ multiplex PCR; TCRdb keeps only in-frame clonotypes and omits some of them. The sample has about 2 million clones; roughly 94% are singletons. Details on this clone: No antigen is known for it. One end of the junction is discordant with germline, which a read error may explain.

CD45RO-negative CD8 cells positively selected for CCR7 made up the naive population, which excluded terminally differentiated effector memory CD45RA+ cells. The CDR3 runs 14 residues. Germline V gene sequence: CDR1 SGHTA, CDR2 FQGNSA. The TCR originated in a man younger than 35 in good health. This chain links TRBV7-2 with TRBJ1-5, with TRBD1 as a possible D gene (6 bases). What was sequenced was naive CD8+ T cells sorted from blood. In DNA, the CDR3 is TGTGCCAGCACCTTAACAGGGCTCAATCAGCCCCAGCATTTT. It translates to CASTLTGLNQPQHF.